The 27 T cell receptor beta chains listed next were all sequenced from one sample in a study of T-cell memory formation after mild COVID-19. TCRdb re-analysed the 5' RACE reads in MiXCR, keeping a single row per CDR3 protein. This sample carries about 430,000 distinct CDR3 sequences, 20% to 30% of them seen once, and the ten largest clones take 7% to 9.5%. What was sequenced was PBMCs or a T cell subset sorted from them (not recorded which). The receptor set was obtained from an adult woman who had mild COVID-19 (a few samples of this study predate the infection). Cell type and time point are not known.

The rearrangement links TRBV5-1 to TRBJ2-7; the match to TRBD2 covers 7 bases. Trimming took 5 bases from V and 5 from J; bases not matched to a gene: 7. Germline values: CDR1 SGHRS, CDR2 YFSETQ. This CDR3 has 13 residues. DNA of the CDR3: TGCGCCAGCAGATGGGAGGGGTCGGACGAGCAGTACTTC. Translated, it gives CASRWEGSDEQYF.

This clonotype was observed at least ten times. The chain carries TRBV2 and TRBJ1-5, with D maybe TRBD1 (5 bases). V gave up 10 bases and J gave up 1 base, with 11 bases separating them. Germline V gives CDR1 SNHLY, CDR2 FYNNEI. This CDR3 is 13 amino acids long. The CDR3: CAKGLGSNQPQHF. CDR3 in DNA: TGTGCCAAGGGGCTTGGGAGCAATCAGCCCCAGCATTTT.

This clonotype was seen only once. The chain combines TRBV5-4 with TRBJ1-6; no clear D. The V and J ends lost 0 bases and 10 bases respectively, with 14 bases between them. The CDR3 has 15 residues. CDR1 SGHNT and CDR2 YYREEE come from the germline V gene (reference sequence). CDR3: CASSLEGAPASPLHF. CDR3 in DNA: TGTGCCAGCAGCTTGGAGGGAGCCCCGGCGTCACCCCTCCACTTT.

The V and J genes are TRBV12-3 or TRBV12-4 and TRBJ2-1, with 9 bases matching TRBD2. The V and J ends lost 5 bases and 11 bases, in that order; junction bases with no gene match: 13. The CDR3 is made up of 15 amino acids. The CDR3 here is CASSEVAGGGSKQFF. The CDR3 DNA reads TGTGCCAGCAGTGAAGTGGCGGGAGGGGGGTCAAAGCAGTTCTTC.

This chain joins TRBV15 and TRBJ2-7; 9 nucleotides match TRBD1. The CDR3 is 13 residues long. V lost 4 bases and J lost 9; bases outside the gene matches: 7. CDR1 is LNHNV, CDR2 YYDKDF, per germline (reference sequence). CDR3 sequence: CATSTRQGVMQYF. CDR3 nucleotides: TGTGCCACCAGCACCAGACAGGGGGTAATGCAGTACTTC.

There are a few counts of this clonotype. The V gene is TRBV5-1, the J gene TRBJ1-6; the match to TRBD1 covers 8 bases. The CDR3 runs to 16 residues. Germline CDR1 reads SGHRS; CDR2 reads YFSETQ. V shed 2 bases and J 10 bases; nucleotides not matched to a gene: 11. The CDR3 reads CASSFSSTGVGSPLHF. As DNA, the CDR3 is TGCGCCAGCAGCTTCTCCTCGACAGGGGTTGGATCACCCCTCCACTTT.

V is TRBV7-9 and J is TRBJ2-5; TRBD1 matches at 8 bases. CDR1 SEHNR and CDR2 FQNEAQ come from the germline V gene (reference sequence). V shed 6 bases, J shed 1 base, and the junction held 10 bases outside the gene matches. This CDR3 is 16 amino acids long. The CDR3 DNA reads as TGTGCCAGCAGGCCCCCCGACAGGGGCCCCCAAGAGACCCAGTACTTC. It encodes CASRPPDRGPQETQYF.

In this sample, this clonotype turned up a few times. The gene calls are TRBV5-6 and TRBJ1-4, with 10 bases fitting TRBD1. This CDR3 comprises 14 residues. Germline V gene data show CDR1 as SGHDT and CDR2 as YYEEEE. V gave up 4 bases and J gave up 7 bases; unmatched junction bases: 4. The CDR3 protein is CASSPGTGAEKLFF. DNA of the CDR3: TGTGCCAGCAGCCCGGGGACAGGGGCTGAAAAACTGTTTTTT.

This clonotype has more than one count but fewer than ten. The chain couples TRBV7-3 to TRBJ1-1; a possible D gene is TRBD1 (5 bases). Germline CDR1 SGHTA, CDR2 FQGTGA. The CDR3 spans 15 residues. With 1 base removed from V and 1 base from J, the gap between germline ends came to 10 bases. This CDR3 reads CASSLIGGWNTEAFF. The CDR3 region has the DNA TGTGCCAGCAGCTTAATTGGGGGGTGGAACACTGAAGCTTTCTTT.

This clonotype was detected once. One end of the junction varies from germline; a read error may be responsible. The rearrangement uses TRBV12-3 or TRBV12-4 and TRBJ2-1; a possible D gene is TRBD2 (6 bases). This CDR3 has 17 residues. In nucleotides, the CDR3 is TGTGCCAGCAGCTTAGTAGTAGCGGCCCTCCGTAACAATGAGCAGTTCTTC. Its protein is CASSLVVAALRNNEQFF.

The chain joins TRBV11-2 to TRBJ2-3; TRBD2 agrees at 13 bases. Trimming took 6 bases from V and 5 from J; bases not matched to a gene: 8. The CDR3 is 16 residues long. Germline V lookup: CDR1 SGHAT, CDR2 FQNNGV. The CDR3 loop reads CASRPGLAGVVDTQYF. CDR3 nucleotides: TGTGCCAGCAGACCAGGACTAGCGGGAGTTGTAGATACGCAGTATTTT.

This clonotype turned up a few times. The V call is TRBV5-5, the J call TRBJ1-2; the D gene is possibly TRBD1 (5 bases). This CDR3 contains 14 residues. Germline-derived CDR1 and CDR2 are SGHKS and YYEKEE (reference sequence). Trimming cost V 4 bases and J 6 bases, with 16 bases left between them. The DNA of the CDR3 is TGTGCCAGCAGCCAGGGATTAGGGTTGAATGGCTACACCTTC. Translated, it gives CASSQGLGLNGYTF.

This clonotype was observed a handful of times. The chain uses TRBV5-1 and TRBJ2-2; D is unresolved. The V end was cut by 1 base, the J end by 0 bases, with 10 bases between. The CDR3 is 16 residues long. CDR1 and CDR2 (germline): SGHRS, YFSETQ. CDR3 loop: CASSLSGSANTGELFF. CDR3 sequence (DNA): TGCGCCAGCAGCTTGTCAGGTTCCGCGAACACCGGGGAGCTGTTTTTT.

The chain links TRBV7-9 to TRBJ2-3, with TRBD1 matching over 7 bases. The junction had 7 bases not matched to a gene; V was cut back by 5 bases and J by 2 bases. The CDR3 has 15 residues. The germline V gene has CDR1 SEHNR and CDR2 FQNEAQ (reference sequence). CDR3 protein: CASSLGTVTTDTQYF. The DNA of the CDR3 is TGTGCCAGCAGCCTCGGGACAGTTACCACAGATACGCAGTATTTT.

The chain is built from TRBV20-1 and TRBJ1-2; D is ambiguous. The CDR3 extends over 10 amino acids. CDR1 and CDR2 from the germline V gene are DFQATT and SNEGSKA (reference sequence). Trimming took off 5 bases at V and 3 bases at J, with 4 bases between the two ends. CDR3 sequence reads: CSASYYGYTF. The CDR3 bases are TGCAGTGCTTCATACTATGGCTACACCTTC.

The CDR3, as DNA: TGCGCCAGCAGCTGGCTTCCGAACACTGAAGCTTTCTTT. It codes for CASSWLPNTEAFF. The V and J genes are TRBV5-1 and TRBJ1-1, with D hard to call. Germline CDR1 and CDR2: SGHRS and YFSETQ. There are 13 residues in the CDR3. Trimming pared 3 bases from V and 1 base from J, leaving 7 bases between.

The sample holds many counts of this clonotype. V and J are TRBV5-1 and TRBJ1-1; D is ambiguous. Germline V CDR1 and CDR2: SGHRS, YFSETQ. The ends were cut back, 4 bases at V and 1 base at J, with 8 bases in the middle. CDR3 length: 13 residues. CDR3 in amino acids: CASSQDRNTEAFF. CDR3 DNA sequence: TGCGCCAGCAGCCAAGATAGGAACACTGAAGCTTTCTTT.

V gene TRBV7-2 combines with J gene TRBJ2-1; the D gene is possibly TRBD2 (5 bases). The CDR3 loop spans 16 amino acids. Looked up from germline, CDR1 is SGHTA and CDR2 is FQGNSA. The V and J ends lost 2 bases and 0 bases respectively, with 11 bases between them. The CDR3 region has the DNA TGTGCCAGCAGCTTAAGCGGAGAAAGCTCCTACAATGAGCAGTTCTTC. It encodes CASSLSGESSYNEQFF.

CDR3 in amino acids: CASSDRQGIITEAFF. The CDR3, as DNA: TGTGCCAGCAGTGACAGACAGGGTATAATTACTGAAGCTTTCTTT. The chain joins TRBV25-1 to TRBJ1-1; 7 bases line up with TRBD1. This CDR3 region has 15 residues. Germline assignment: CDR1 MGHDK and CDR2 SYGVNS. The V segment lost 3 bases and the J segment 5 bases; nucleotides outside the gene matches: 9.

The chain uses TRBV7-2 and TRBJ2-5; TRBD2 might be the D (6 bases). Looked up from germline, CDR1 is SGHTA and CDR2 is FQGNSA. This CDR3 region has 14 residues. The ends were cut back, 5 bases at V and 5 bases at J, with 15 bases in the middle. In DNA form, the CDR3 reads TGTGCCAGCAGCCCGGGGGTAACCAAGGAGACCCAGTACTTC. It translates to CASSPGVTKETQYF.

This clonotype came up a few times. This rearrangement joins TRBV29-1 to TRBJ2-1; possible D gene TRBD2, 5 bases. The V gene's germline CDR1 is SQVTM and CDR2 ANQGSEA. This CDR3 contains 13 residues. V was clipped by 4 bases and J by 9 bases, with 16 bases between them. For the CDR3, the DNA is TGCAGCGTTGTTGCGGGCTCGGTAGTTGAGCAGTTCTTC. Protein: CSVVAGSVVEQFF.

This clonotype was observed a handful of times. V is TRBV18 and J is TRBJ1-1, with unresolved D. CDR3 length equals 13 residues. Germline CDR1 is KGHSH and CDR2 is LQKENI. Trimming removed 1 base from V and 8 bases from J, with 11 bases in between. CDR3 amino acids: CASSPRETAEAFF. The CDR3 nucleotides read TGTGCCAGCTCACCACGGGAAACAGCCGAAGCTTTCTTT. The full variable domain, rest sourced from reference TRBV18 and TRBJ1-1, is NAGVMQNPRHLVRRRGQEARLRCSPMKGHSHVYWYRQLPEEGLKFMVYLQKENIIDESGMPKERFSAEFPKEGPSILRIQQVVRGDSAAYFCASSPRETAEAFFGQGTRLTVV.

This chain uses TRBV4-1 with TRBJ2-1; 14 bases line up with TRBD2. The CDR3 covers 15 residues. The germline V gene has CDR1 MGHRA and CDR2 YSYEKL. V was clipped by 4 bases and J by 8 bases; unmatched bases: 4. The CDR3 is CASSRLAGGRDEQFF. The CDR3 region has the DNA TGCGCCAGCAGCCGACTAGCGGGGGGGCGTGATGAGCAGTTCTTC.

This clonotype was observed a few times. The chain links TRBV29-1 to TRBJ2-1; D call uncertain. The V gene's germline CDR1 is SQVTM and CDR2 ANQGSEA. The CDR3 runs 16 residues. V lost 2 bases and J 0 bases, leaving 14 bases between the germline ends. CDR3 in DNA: TGCAGCGTTGAATGGTCGCAGAGCAGCTCCTACAATGAGCAGTTCTTC. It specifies CSVEWSQSSSYNEQFF.

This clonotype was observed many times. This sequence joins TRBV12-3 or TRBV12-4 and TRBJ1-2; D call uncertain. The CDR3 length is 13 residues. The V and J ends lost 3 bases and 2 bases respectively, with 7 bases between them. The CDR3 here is CASSLGRNYGYTF. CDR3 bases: TGTGCCAGCAGTTTGGGCAGAAACTATGGCTACACCTTC.

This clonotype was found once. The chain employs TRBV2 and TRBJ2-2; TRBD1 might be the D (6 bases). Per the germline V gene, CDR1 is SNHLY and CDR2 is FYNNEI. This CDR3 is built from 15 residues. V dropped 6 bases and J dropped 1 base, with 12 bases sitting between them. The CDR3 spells CASSPTGQNTGELFF. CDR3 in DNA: TGTGCCAGCAGCCCAACGGGACAGAACACCGGGGAGCTGTTTTTT.

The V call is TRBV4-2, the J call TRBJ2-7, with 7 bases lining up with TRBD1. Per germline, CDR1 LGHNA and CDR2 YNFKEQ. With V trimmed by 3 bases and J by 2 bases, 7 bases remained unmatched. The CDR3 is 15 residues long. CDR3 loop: CASSQGQRLAYEQYF. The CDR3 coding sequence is TGTGCCAGCAGCCAGGGACAGCGGCTCGCCTACGAGCAGTACTTC.